The clone carrying this T cell receptor (beta chain) turned up a few times. The antigen is unknown. Built from TCR beta cDNA, the libraries had unique molecular identifiers in them. Out of roughly 0.95 to 10 million T cells, about 460,000 cDNA molecules were generated. One entry per CDR3 protein, called by TCRdb with MiXCR from the PCR reads. The sample has some 500,000 distinct CDR3 sequences, under 55% seen once. The CDR3 runs to 14 residues. V was trimmed by 7 bases and J by 6 bases, leaving 21 bases between them. CDR1 SQVTM and CDR2 ANQGSEA come from the germline V gene. This entry belongs to a study of post-analysis software for immune sequencing data. Study-wide points: A few TRBV segments, TRBV5-6, TRBV5-1 and TRBV20-1 among them, were found more frequent in patients than controls.

Source material: blood. The clonotype comes from a girl aged 5-17 years with multiple sclerosis. The chain employs TRBV29-1 and TRBJ1-1; D possibly corresponds to TRBD1 (5 bases). The CDR3 spells CSGGQGHSSAEAFF. The CDR3 DNA follows: TGCAGCGGGGGCCAAGGGCACTCGAGCGCTGAAGCTTTCTTT.